This TCR beta chain appears in the sequencing data of a study of blood T cell repertoires in COVID-19. Looking at the study overall: From T cells, B-cell-depleted T cells, or PBMCs came the material, which was cDNA or gDNA.

Here immunoSEQ multiplex PCR was the method, and the copy in TCRdb shows in-frame clones only, minus some. The sample has some 510,000 clones; approximately 87% are singletons. Trimming removed 4 bases from V and 6 bases from J; junction bases left unmatched: 2. CDR3 size: 12 residues. Per germline, CDR1 MGHDK and CDR2 SYGVNS. This study enrolled people aged roughly 18 to 90 from about two dozen US geographic areas. Participants had their cohort set by participant-reported clinical history. Cohort 3 donors counted as recovered after two negative PCRs, clearance, or resolved symptoms. V is TRBV25-1 and J is TRBJ1-2; 7 nucleotides agree with TRBD1. The sequencing input was PBMCs or T cells enriched from blood (not recorded which). This receptor was taken from a woman aged 40 to 50 who had recovered from COVID-19. The CDR3 region is CASSVTGHGYTF. The CDR3 bases are TGTGCCAGCAGTGTGACAGGGCATGGCTACACCTTC.